This TCR beta chain was recorded in a study of T cell responses to AZD1222 COVID-19 vaccine. The CDR3 is 15 amino acids. The trim removed 9 bases at V and 4 bases at J, leaving 10 bases unmatched. In germline, CDR1 is LNHDA, CDR2 SQIVND (reference sequence). Generated by immunoSEQ multiplex PCR, the TCRdb table keeps only in-frame clones and is missing some. The sample records about 110,000 clones, around 89% being singletons. Notes on the study in general: Spike-specific TCR breadth and depth went up after people got two AZD1222 doses.

As to this clone: As yet, its antigen is unknown.

The chain links TRBV19 to TRBJ1-1; 11 nucleotides align to TRBD1. The sequencing used peripheral blood, collected on day 0 of AZD1222 vaccination. This clonotype originated in an adult in good health. The CDR3 spells CASNQPGQGGTEAFF. The CDR3 nucleotides read TGTGCCAGCAATCAGCCGGGACAGGGGGGCACTGAAGCTTTCTTT.